The 10 T cell receptor beta chains below all came from one sample that was sequenced in a study of blood T cell repertoires in COVID-19. Sequencing was performed with immunoSEQ multiplex PCR; in TCRdb, only in-frame clones are kept and a portion is missing. The table lists more than 70,000 clones, roughly 80% of them singletons. Sequencing was carried out using peripheral blood. These receptors all come from a human donor in a cohort sampled during active COVID-19.

V usage is TRBV18 and J usage is TRBJ2-5, with 9 nucleotides matching TRBD1. The CDR3 totals 14 residues. V was clipped by 3 bases and J by 5 bases; unmatched bases: 4. CDR1 and CDR2 (germline): KGHSH, LQKENI. For the CDR3, the DNA is TGTGCCAGCTCACCCAACAGGGGGCGGGAGACCCAGTACTTC. Its protein product is CASSPNRGRETQYF.

The rearrangement uses TRBV6-5 and TRBJ1-1; no clear D gene. Trimming removed 6 bases at V and 5 bases at J, with 16 bases between. CDR1 and CDR2 from the germline V gene are MNHEY and SVGAGI. The CDR3 is made up of 14 amino acids. This CDR3 reads CASRLSQAETEAFF. The CDR3 region has the DNA TGTGCCAGCAGACTAAGCCAAGCGGAGACTGAAGCTTTCTTT.

This sequence joins TRBV5-1 and TRBJ1-4, with D possibly being TRBD1 (6 bases). CDR3 size: 13 residues. V was shortened by 4 bases and J by 7 bases, with 11 bases between the two germline ends. Germline V lookup: CDR1 SGHRS, CDR2 YFSETQ. CDR3 sequence reads: CASSPGDREKLFF. The CDR3 DNA sequence: TGCGCCAGCAGCCCAGGGGATCGTGAAAAACTGTTTTTT.

The rearrangement joins TRBV20-1 to TRBJ2-1, with D maybe TRBD1 (5 bases). The V end lost 3 bases, the J end lost 3 bases, and 9 bases lay between the germline ends. From germline, CDR1 is DFQATT and CDR2 SNEGSKA (reference sequence). This CDR3 is 13 amino acids long. This CDR3 is CSASSTVYNEQFF. DNA for the CDR3: TGCAGTGCTAGTTCGACAGTCTACAATGAGCAGTTCTTC.

This rearrangement joins TRBV7-3 to TRBJ2-5; 12 bases map to TRBD2. Germline lookup yields CDR1 SGHTA and CDR2 FQGTGA. This CDR3 spans 15 amino acids. J gave up 4 bases and V 5 bases, and 5 bases lay outside the gene matches. The CDR3 region is CASSPLAGGLETQYF. CDR3 nucleotides: TGTGCCAGCAGCCCGCTAGCGGGGGGGCTAGAGACCCAGTACTTC.

V and J are TRBV29-1 and TRBJ2-7; tentatively, D is TRBD2 (5 bases). Trimming removed 8 bases at V and 2 bases at J, with 16 bases between. The CDR3 totals 13 residues. The germline CDR1 and CDR2 sequences are SQVTM and ANQGSEA. Here the CDR3 reads CSTSSGITYEQYF. The CDR3 region has the DNA TGCAGCACCTCCTCCGGGATAACCTACGAGCAGTACTTC.

V gene TRBV4-1 combines with J gene TRBJ2-7; 10 bases map to TRBD1. CDR1 is MGHRA, CDR2 YSYEKL, per germline. CDR3 length equals 16 residues. The V gene end was trimmed by 4 bases and the J gene end by 3 bases; junction bases not matched to a gene: 9. The CDR3 spells CASSLNPGQGIYEQYF. The CDR3 nucleotides are TGCGCCAGCAGCCTCAACCCGGGACAGGGGATCTACGAGCAGTACTTC.

V is TRBV6-2 or TRBV6-3 and J is TRBJ2-7; D perhaps matches TRBD2 (5 bases). The V gene's germline CDR1 is MNHEY and CDR2 SVGEGT. V lost 5 bases and J 2 bases, leaving 7 bases between the germline ends. This CDR3 is built from 12 residues. In nucleotides, the CDR3 is TGTGCCAGCAGTCGGGGTCCCTACGAGCAGTACTTC. It yields the protein CASSRGPYEQYF.

V is TRBV7-3 and J is TRBJ2-3, with a tentative D call TRBD2 (6 bases). CDR1 and CDR2 (germline): SGHTA, FQGTGA. V was shortened by 5 bases and J by 8 bases, with 14 bases between the two germline ends. The CDR3 runs to 13 residues. CDR3 nucleotide sequence: TGTGCCAGCAGCCCCGGTAGCGGACGTACGCAGTATTTT. Its translation: CASSPGSGRTQYF. Combining the CDR3 with reference TRBV7-3 and TRBJ2-3 gives the whole variable domain GAGVSQTPSNKVTEKGKYVELRCDPISGHTALYWYRQSLGQGPEFLIYFQGTGAADDSGLPNDRFFAVRPEGSVSTLKIQRTERGDSAVYLCASSPGSGRTQYFGPGTRLTVL.

The chain uses TRBV19 and TRBJ1-5; 9 bases are a match to TRBD1. The CDR3 length is 15 residues. V was clipped by 3 bases and J by 3 bases; unmatched bases: 3. Germline CDR1 reads LNHDA; CDR2 reads SQIVND (reference sequence). The chain's CDR3 is CASSIGTGYNQPQHF. As DNA, the CDR3 is TGTGCCAGTAGTATCGGGACAGGGTACAATCAGCCCCAGCATTTT.